This T cell receptor (beta chain) was recorded in a study of blood T cell repertoires in COVID-19. In the original analysis: Estimation of nucleated cell counts relied on the amplification of reference gene primers. Here immunoSEQ multiplex PCR was the method, and the copy in TCRdb shows in-frame clones only, minus some. V, J and clone size are taken as reported in that table, and D and trimming were inferred from the DNA itself. The sample carries around 140,000 clones, around 79% recorded once. CDR1 is LGHDT and CDR2 is YNNKEL in the germline V gene (reference sequence). The V segment lost 6 bases and the J segment 3 bases; nucleotides outside the gene matches: 4. This CDR3 has 13 amino acids.

The TCR sequence derives from a woman between 50 and 59 years old who had recovered from COVID-19. The chain combines TRBV3-1 (or the pseudogene TRBV3-2) with TRBJ2-7, with TRBD1 identical over 8 bases. Sequenced sample: PBMCs or T cells enriched from blood (not recorded which). As DNA, the CDR3 is TGTGCCAGCAGGCCCGGGACAGGCTACGAGCAGTACTTC. Translation: CASRPGTGYEQYF.